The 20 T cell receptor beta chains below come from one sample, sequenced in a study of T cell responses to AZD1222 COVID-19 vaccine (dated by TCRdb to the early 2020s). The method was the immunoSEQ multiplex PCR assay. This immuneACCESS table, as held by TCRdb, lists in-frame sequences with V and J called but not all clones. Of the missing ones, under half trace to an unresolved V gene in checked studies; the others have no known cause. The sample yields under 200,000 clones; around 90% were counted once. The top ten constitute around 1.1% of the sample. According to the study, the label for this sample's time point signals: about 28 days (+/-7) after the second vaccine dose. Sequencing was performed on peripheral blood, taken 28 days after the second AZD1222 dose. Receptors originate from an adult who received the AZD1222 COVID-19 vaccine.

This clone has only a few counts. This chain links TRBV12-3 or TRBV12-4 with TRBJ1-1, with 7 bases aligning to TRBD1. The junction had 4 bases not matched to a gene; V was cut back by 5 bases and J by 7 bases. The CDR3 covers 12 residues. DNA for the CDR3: TGTGCCAGCAGTAAGGGACAGCGTGAAGCTTTCTTT. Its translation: CASSKGQREAFF.

The CDR3 nucleotides are TGTGCCAGCAGCCAAGATGTCGGGGGCAGTGCCGGGGCCAACGTCCTGACTTTC. Its protein product is CASSQDVGGSAGANVLTF. The chain joins TRBV4-2 to TRBJ2-6; the D gene could be TRBD1 or TRBD2 (6 bases each). The CDR3 contains 18 residues. V lost 0 bases, J lost 4 bases, and 16 bases lay in between. The germline CDR1 and CDR2 sequences are LGHNA and YNFKEQ.

CDR3 DNA: TGTGCCAGCAGGGAACAGGGGTGGAACACTGAAGCTTTCTTT. Amino acids: CASREQGWNTEAFF. The rearrangement joins TRBV2 to TRBJ1-1, with TRBD1 identical over 7 bases. CDR1 is SNHLY and CDR2 is FYNNEI in the germline V gene. After removal of 6 bases from V and 1 base from J, the junction contained 5 bases not matched to a gene. This CDR3 has 14 amino acids.

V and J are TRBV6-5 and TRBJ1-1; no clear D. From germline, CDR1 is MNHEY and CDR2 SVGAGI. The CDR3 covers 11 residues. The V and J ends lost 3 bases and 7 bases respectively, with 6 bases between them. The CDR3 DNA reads TGTGCCAGCAGTTATAAGAGTGAAGCTTTCTTT. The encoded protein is CASSYKSEAFF.

CDR3 bases: TGTGCCAGCAGCCCAAGGGTGGGGTTTAACACCGGGGAGCTGTTTTTT. It is translated as CASSPRVGFNTGELFF. The gene calls are TRBV11-2 and TRBJ2-2, with no clear D. Germline assignment: CDR1 SGHAT and CDR2 FQNNGV. CDR3 size: 16 residues. V lost 5 bases to trimming and J lost 2 bases, with 15 bases between them.

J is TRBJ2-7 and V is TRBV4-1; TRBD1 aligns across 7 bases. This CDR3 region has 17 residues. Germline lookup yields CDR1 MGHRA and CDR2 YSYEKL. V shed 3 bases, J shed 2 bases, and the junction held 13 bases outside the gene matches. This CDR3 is CASSQHGQQGDAYEQYF. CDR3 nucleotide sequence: TGCGCCAGCAGCCAGCATGGCCAGCAGGGGGACGCCTACGAGCAGTACTTC.

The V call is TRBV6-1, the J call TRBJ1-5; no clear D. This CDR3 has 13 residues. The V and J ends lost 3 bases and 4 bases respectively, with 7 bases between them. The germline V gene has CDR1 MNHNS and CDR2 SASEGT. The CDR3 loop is CASSETSNQPQHF. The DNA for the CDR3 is TGTGCCAGCAGTGAGACGTCGAATCAGCCCCAGCATTTT.

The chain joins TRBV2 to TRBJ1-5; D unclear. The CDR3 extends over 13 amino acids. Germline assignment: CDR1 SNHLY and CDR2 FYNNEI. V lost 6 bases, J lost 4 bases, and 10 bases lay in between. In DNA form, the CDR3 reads TGTGCCAGCAGGGCGGACGGGAATCAGCCCCAGCATTTT. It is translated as CASRADGNQPQHF.

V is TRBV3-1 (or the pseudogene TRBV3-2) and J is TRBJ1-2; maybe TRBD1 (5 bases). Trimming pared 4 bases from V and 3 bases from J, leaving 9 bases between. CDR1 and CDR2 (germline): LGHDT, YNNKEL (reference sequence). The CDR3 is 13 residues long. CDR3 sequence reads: CASSPRTYYGYTF. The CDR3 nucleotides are TGTGCCAGCAGCCCCCGGACATACTATGGCTACACCTTC.

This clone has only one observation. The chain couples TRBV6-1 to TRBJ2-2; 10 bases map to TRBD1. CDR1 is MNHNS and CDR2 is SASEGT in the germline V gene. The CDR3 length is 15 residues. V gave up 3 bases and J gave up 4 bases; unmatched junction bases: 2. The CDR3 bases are TGTGCCAGCAGTGAGGGGACAGGGGTCACCGGGGAGCTGTTTTTT. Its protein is CASSEGTGVTGELFF.

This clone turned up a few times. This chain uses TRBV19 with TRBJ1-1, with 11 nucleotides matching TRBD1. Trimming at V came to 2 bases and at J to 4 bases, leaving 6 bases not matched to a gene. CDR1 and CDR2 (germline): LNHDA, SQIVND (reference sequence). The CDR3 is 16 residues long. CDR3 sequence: CASSIPPGTGGTEAFF. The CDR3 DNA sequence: TGTGCCAGTAGTATACCACCCGGGACAGGGGGCACTGAAGCTTTCTTT.

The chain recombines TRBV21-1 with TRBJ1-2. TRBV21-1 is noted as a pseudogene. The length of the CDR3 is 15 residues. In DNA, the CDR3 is TGTGCCAGCAGCAAAGCGCAGACAGTGGGACATGGCTACACCTTC. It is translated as CASSKAQTVGHGYTF.

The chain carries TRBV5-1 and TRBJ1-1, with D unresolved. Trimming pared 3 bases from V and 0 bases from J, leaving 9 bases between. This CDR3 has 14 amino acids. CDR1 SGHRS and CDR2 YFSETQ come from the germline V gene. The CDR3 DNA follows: TGCGCCAGCAGCTCCAGGATGTTGAACACTGAAGCTTTCTTT. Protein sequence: CASSSRMLNTEAFF.

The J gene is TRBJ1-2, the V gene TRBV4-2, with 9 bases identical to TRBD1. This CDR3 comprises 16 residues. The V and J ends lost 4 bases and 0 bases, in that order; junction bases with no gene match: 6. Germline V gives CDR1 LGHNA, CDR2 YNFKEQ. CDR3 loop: CASSPSGQGPNYGYTF. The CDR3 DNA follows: TGTGCCAGCAGCCCCTCTGGACAGGGGCCTAACTATGGCTACACCTTC.

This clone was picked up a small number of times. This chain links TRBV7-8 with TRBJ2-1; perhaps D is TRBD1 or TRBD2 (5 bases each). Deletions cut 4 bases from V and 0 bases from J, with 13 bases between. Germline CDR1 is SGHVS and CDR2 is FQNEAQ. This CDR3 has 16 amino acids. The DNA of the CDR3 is TGTGCCAGCAGCTCAGAGACCGGGGCCTCCTACAATGAGCAGTTCTTC. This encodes CASSSETGASYNEQFF.

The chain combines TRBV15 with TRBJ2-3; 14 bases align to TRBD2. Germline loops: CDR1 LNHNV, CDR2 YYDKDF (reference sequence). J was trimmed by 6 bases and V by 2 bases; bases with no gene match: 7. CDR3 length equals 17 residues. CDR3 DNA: TGTGCCACCAGCAGATTCTACGGACTAGCGGGGGGTGATACGCAGTATTTT. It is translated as CATSRFYGLAGGDTQYF.

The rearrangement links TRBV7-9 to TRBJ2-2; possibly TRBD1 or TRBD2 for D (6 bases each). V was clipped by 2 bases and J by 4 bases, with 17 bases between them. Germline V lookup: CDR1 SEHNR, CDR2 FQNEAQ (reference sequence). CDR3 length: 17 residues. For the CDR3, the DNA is TGTGCCAGCAGCTTAAGTCGGGGGCTCGGGGGCACCGGGGAGCTGTTTTTT. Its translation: CASSLSRGLGGTGELFF.

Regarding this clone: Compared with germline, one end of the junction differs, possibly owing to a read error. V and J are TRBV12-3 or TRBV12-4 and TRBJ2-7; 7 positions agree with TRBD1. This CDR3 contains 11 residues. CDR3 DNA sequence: TGTGCCAGCAGTTTCGGGACAGTTTTAGACTTC. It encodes CASSFGTVLDF.

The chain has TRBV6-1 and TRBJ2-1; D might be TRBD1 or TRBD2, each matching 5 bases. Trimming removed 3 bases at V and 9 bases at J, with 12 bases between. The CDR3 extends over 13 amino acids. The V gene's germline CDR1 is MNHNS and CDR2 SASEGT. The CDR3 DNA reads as TGTGCCAGCAGTGAGGTGACAGAGGGTGAGCAGTTCTTC. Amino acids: CASSEVTEGEQFF.

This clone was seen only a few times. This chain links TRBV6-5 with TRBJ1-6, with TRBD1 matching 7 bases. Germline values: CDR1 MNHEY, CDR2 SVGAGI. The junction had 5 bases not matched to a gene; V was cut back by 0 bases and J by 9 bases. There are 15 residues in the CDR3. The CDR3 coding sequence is TGTGCCAGCAGTTACTCGATTCAGGGGGGTTCACCCCTCCACTTT. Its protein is CASSYSIQGGSPLHF.